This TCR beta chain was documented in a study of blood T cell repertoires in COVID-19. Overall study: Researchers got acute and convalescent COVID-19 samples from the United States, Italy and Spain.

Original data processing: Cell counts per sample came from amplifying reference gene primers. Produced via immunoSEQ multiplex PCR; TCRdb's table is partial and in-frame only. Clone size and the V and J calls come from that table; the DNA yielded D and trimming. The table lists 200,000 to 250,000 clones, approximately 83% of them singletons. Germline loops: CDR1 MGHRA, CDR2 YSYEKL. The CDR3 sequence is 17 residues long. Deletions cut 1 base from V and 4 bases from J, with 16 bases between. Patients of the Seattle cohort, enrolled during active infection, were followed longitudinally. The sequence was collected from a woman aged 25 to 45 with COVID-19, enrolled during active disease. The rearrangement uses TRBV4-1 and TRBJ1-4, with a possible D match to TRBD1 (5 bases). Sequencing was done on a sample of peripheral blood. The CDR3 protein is CASSQGPPGLINEKLFF. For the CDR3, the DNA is TGCGCCAGCAGCCAAGGACCTCCGGGACTGATTAATGAAAAACTGTTTTTT.